Presented here are 25 T cell receptor beta chains from one specimen sequenced in a study of shared clonotypes between healthy human individuals. The table came from immunoSEQ multiplex PCR; TCRdb's copy has only in-frame clones and leaves some out. There are roughly 2.5 million clones in the sample; just over 90% occur only once, and roughly 0.13% lies in the top ten. Sequences were obtained from naive CD4+ T cells sorted from blood. Subset here: CD45RA+ positively selected. The receptors come from a man aged 18-30 years in good health.

V and J are TRBV15 and TRBJ1-6; D is uncertain. The germline V gene has CDR1 LNHNV and CDR2 YYDKDF (reference sequence). With 0 bases removed from V and 4 bases from J, the gap between germline ends came to 10 bases. The CDR3 contains 16 residues. In DNA, the CDR3 is TGTGCCACCAGCAGAGATAGTGGGCAGTATAATTCACCCCTCCACTTT. This translates into CATSRDSGQYNSPLHF.

The chain has TRBV27 and TRBJ2-2, with 10 bases aligning to TRBD2. This CDR3 contains 16 residues. Germline lookup yields CDR1 MNHEY and CDR2 SMNVEV (reference sequence). Trimming removed 4 bases from V and 3 bases from J; junction bases left unmatched: 5. The CDR3 sequence: CASSSRTSGDTGELFF. The CDR3 DNA follows: TGTGCCAGCAGTTCACGGACTAGCGGAGACACCGGGGAGCTGTTTTTT.

The J gene is TRBJ1-6, the V gene TRBV6-6; possible D gene TRBD1, 6 bases. Germline lookup yields CDR1 MNHNY and CDR2 SVGAGI (reference sequence). This CDR3 has 14 residues. Between the trimmed V and J ends, which lost 6 bases and 6 bases, there was a span of 12 bases. The CDR3 DNA reads TGTGCCAGCAGATCCGACAGGTTTAATTCACCCCTCCACTTT. Translated: CASRSDRFNSPLHF.

The chain is built from TRBV7-9 and TRBJ1-5; perhaps TRBD1 as D (6 bases). V lost 0 bases and J 2 bases, leaving 11 bases between the germline ends. Germline CDR1 SEHNR, CDR2 FQNEAQ (reference sequence). The CDR3 is 16 amino acids. Written as DNA, the CDR3 is TGTGCCAGCAGCTTAGCGCTCGGGGGCGGCAATCAGCCCCAGCATTTT. The encoded protein is CASSLALGGGNQPQHF. The entire variable domain, with the rest obtained from reference TRBV7-9 and TRBJ1-5, is as follows: DTGVSQNPRHKITKRGQNVTFRCDPISEHNRLYWYRQTLGQGPEFLTYFQNEAQLEKSRLLSDRFSAERPKGSFSTLEIQRTEQGDSAMYLCASSLALGGGNQPQHFGDGTRLSIL.

This rearrangement joins TRBV19 to TRBJ2-3; D gene uncertain. The V end was cut by 3 bases, the J end by 6 bases, with 16 bases between. The CDR3 contains 15 residues. From germline, CDR1 is LNHDA and CDR2 SQIVND (reference sequence). CDR3 amino acids: CASSIWAPRVDTQYF. The CDR3 DNA sequence: TGTGCCAGTAGTATTTGGGCTCCACGAGTTGATACGCAGTATTTT.

A note on this clone: It is unclear where the CDR3 begins or ends on the DNA, so no DNA is shown, and the CDR3 is as TCRdb lists it. The chain joins TRBV30 to TRBJ2-7; whether TRBD2, the table's D call, matches the DNA was not checked. The CDR3 region is 15 residues in length, termini included. Germline V gene data show CDR1 as GTSNPN and CDR2 as SVGIG (reference sequence). The chain's CDR3 is CAWSSRTSGLYQQYF.

For this clone: The same CDR3 can be traced to other DNA sequences in this sample. The rearrangement joins TRBV5-1 to TRBJ2-2, with D hard to call. The CDR3 totals 15 residues. Germline-derived CDR1 and CDR2 are SGHRS and YFSETQ. V gave up 0 bases and J gave up 5 bases, with 11 bases separating them. CDR3 loop: CASSLVPGNTGELFF. CDR3 DNA: TGCGCCAGCAGCTTGGTGCCAGGAAATACCGGGGAGCTGTTTTTT.

The chain combines TRBV4-3 with TRBJ1-2; D is unclear. With 0 bases removed from V and 6 bases from J, the gap between germline ends came to 5 bases. CDR3 length: 12 residues. Germline values: CDR1 LGHNA, CDR2 YSLEER. CDR3 in DNA: TGCGCCAGCAGCCAAGACTCACATGGCTACACCTTC. Its translation: CASSQDSHGYTF.

The CDR3 loop is CATQGGLASNQPQHF. DNA for the CDR3: TGTGCCACCCAGGGGGGGCTCGCAAGCAATCAGCCCCAGCATTTT. V and J are TRBV28 and TRBJ1-5; 7 bases line up with TRBD1. Germline V gene sequence: CDR1 MDHEN, CDR2 SYDVKM. The CDR3 covers 15 residues. V shed 10 bases, J shed 1 base, and the junction held 10 bases outside the gene matches.

This chain links TRBV6-6 with TRBJ1-4, with a possible D match to TRBD1 (6 bases). CDR3 size: 14 residues. The germline V and J ends were trimmed by 6 bases and 0 bases, with 8 bases remaining between them. The germline V gene has CDR1 MNHNY and CDR2 SVGAGI (reference sequence). The CDR3 is CASRDSATNEKLFF. The CDR3 DNA is TGTGCCAGCAGGGACAGTGCAACTAATGAAAAACTGTTTTTT.

The rearrangement joins TRBV27 to TRBJ1-2; D remains unclear. The CDR3 is 15 amino acids. V was pared by 4 bases and J by 8 bases, with 20 bases between. CDR1 and CDR2 from the germline V gene are MNHEY and SMNVEV (reference sequence). The CDR3 DNA reads as TGTGCCAGCAGTTCCCGTCCCTCCCGGGAACAAGGCTACACCTTC. Translated, it gives CASSSRPSREQGYTF.

The rearrangement joins TRBV18 to TRBJ2-1; 8 bases align to TRBD2. With 0 bases clipped from V and 0 bases from J, the junction kept 10 bases outside the gene matches. The length of the CDR3 is 19 residues. Germline lookup yields CDR1 KGHSH and CDR2 LQKENI. The DNA of the CDR3 is TGTGCCAGCTCACCACCCGGCGGGGGGTCCTTCAGCTCCTACAATGAGCAGTTCTTC. It encodes CASSPPGGGSFSSYNEQFF.

As for this clone: Other DNA sequences in the sample encode the same CDR3. The gene calls are TRBV9 and TRBJ1-1, with TRBD1 matching 7 bases. Germline CDR1 and CDR2: SGDLS and YYNGEE. The junction had 4 bases not matched to a gene; V was cut back by 4 bases and J by 1 base. The CDR3 contains 14 residues. The CDR3 sequence is CASSPGTANTEAFF. The CDR3 DNA reads TGTGCCAGCAGCCCGGGGACAGCGAACACTGAAGCTTTCTTT.

Notes on this clone: The same CDR3 can be traced to other DNA sequences in this sample. The chain couples TRBV7-2 to TRBJ1-1, with D unresolved. The CDR3 is 13 residues long. Germline V gene sequence: CDR1 SGHTA, CDR2 FQGNSA. Trimming removed 3 bases from V and 2 bases from J, with 7 bases in between. This CDR3 is CASSFGRNTEAFF. In DNA, the CDR3 is TGTGCCAGCAGCTTCGGACGAAACACTGAAGCTTTCTTT.

This sequence joins TRBV15 and TRBJ1-3, with D perhaps TRBD1 (6 bases). CDR1 is LNHNV, CDR2 YYDKDF, per germline (reference sequence). The CDR3 is 16 residues long. V dropped 4 bases and J dropped 4 bases, with 17 bases sitting between them. In DNA form, the CDR3 reads TGTGCCACCAGCAACCATCCACAGGGCGTGGGAAACACCATATATTTT. This codes for CATSNHPQGVGNTIYF.

The V and J genes are TRBV6-5 and TRBJ2-7, with TRBD1 as a possible D gene (5 bases). CDR1 MNHEY and CDR2 SVGAGI come from the germline V gene. Trimming took 6 bases from V and 3 from J, leaving 12 bases between them. The length of the CDR3 is 13 residues. The CDR3 reads CASRYDSYYEQYF. In nucleotides, the CDR3 is TGTGCCAGCAGATACGACAGCTACTACGAGCAGTACTTC.

The chain recombines TRBV4-1 with TRBJ1-1; 9 nucleotides match TRBD1. Per the germline V gene, CDR1 is MGHRA and CDR2 is YSYEKL. The CDR3 runs to 14 residues. The V and J ends lost 4 bases and 5 bases, in that order; junction bases with no gene match: 5. The CDR3 DNA is TGCGCCAGCAGCCTGAGGACAGGGGAAACTGAAGCTTTCTTT. Amino acid sequence: CASSLRTGETEAFF.

This clone has just one count. The chain carries TRBV9 and TRBJ1-2; D not certain. Trimming removed 3 bases from V and 8 bases from J, with 14 bases in between. The germline V gene has CDR1 SGDLS and CDR2 YYNGEE. This CDR3 region has 13 residues. CDR3 amino acids: CASSDLTSRGYTF. In nucleotides, the CDR3 is TGTGCCAGCAGCGATCTGACCTCGAGGGGCTACACCTTC.

The CDR3 here is CASRGHGADSYEQYF. CDR3 coding DNA: TGCGCCAGCAGGGGGCACGGGGCTGACTCCTACGAGCAGTACTTC. V gene TRBV10-2 combines with J gene TRBJ2-7, with D perhaps matching TRBD1 or TRBD2 (5 bases each). V dropped 6 bases and J dropped 0 bases, with 15 bases sitting between them. The CDR3 runs to 15 residues. Per the germline V gene, CDR1 is WSHSY and CDR2 is SAAADI.

The genes are TRBV5-6 and TRBJ2-5, with 7 bases fitting TRBD2. Germline CDR1 and CDR2: SGHDT and YYEEEE. The trim removed 4 bases at V and 1 base at J, leaving 10 bases unmatched. The CDR3 has 16 amino acids. In nucleotides, the CDR3 is TGTGCCAGCAGCCTACCAACTAGCGCAATCCAAGAGACCCAGTACTTC. This sequence encodes CASSLPTSAIQETQYF.

The chain has TRBV19 and TRBJ1-2; TRBD1 matches 10 bases. Germline CDR1 LNHDA, CDR2 SQIVND (reference sequence). The CDR3 has 18 amino acids. J lost 2 bases, V lost 2 bases, and 11 bases had no gene match. CDR3 nucleotides: TGTGCCAGTAGTATAAGGGCCATCGGGACAGGGGCAAACTATGGCTACACCTTC. Its protein is CASSIRAIGTGANYGYTF.

This clone was counted a single time. V and J are TRBV7-9 and TRBJ2-1, with D hard to call. This CDR3 is 15 amino acids long. V lost 1 base and J lost 7, with 14 bases in between. CDR1 is SEHNR and CDR2 is FQNEAQ in the germline V gene (reference sequence). The CDR3 region has the DNA TGTGCCAGCAGCTTAGGGGTGGGATCGTGGAATGAGCAGTTCTTC. Its translation: CASSLGVGSWNEQFF.

The chain combines TRBV18 with TRBJ2-5; D assignment may be TRBD1 or TRBD2 (5 bases each). The germline V and J ends were trimmed by 3 bases and 3 bases, with 14 bases remaining between them. Germline V gene sequence: CDR1 KGHSH, CDR2 LQKENI. CDR3 length: 15 amino acids. DNA of the CDR3: TGTGCCAGCTCACCGGGGCCGGGACGCGAAGAGACCCAGTACTTC. This sequence encodes CASSPGPGREETQYF.

This clone has only a few counts. In nucleotides, the CDR3 is TGCGCCAGCACCCCCGACAGGAACACTGAAGCTTTCTTT. Translation gives CASTPDRNTEAFF. This sequence joins TRBV10-1 and TRBJ1-1; weak D call: TRBD1 (5 bases). Germline CDR1 and CDR2: WNHNN and SYGVQD (reference sequence). V was trimmed by 7 bases and J by 1 base, leaving 10 bases between them. CDR3 length: 13 residues.

The chain links TRBV18 to TRBJ1-6, with D perhaps matching TRBD1 (6 bases). CDR3 length: 16 amino acids. CDR1 is KGHSH, CDR2 LQKENI, per germline. Between the trimmed V and J ends, which lost 5 bases and 0 bases, there was a span of 11 bases. CDR3 sequence: CASSSTGSSYNSPLHF. The CDR3 DNA follows: TGTGCCAGCTCATCCACAGGGAGCTCCTATAATTCACCCCTCCACTTT.